Shown below are 21 T cell receptor beta chains from a single sample sequenced in a study of beta chain features in type 1 diabetes. General study findings and limits: Shortening of TCRB CDR3s, moderate but significant, appeared in all four CD4+ subsets of Type 1 diabetes patients.

Antigens of these TCRs are unknown. Expressed TCRB transcripts got sequenced, as all isolated RNA was reverse transcribed. Profiling relied on immunoSEQ multiplex PCR, and the TCRdb table lists in-frame clones only, not all of them. The profile shows around 690,000 clones, about an eighth of them singletons. Material: naive CD4+ T cells from blood. The receptors originated from a man aged 25 to 45 with type 1 diabetes.

Only a few counts were recorded for this clone. Additional DNA sequences in this sample encode the identical CDR3. V gene TRBV9 combines with J gene TRBJ2-2; tentative D call: TRBD2 (6 bases). V gave up 0 bases and J gave up 6 bases, with 9 bases separating them. Germline V gives CDR1 SGDLS, CDR2 YYNGEE. The CDR3 runs 14 residues. For the CDR3, the DNA is TGTGCCAGCAGCGTAGTAGGAGGGTCCGGGGAGCTGTTTTTT. It specifies CASSVVGGSGELFF.

The chain uses TRBV28 and TRBJ1-4; 7 bases match TRBD1. The CDR3 loop spans 15 amino acids. Per germline, CDR1 MDHEN and CDR2 SYDVKM. Unmatched junction bases numbered 9, after V lost 4 bases and J lost 7 bases. CDR3 protein: CASSSPDRLGEKLFF. The DNA for the CDR3 is TGTGCCAGCAGTTCCCCGGACAGGCTCGGTGAAAAACTGTTTTTT. Complete variable domain (other parts from reference TRBV28 and TRBJ1-4): DVKVTQSSRYLVKRTGEKVFLECVQDMDHENMFWYRQDPGLGLRLIYFSYDVKMKEKGDIPEGYSVSREKKERFSLILESASTNQTSMYLCASSSPDRLGEKLFFGSGTQLSVL.

This chain links TRBV6-6 with TRBJ2-4; possible D gene TRBD2, 6 bases. The CDR3 extends over 16 amino acids. Germline V gene sequence: CDR1 MNHNY, CDR2 SVGAGI (reference sequence). V was shortened by 0 bases and J by 3 bases, with 12 bases between the two germline ends. The CDR3 nucleotides read TGTGCCAGCAGTTACTCGTTTTCCGGGGGCAAAAACATTCAGTACTTC. Its protein product is CASSYSFSGGKNIQYF.

In this sample, this clone turned up a few times. The V and J genes are TRBV19 and TRBJ1-2, with 7 bases that match TRBD1. Germline V gives CDR1 LNHDA, CDR2 SQIVND (reference sequence). V shed 8 bases, J shed 2 bases, and the junction held 5 bases outside the gene matches. The CDR3 spans 13 residues. The CDR3 DNA reads TGTGCCAGTCACCGGACAGGCAACTATGGCTACACCTTC. It specifies CASHRTGNYGYTF.

V is TRBV9 and J is TRBJ2-3; D not resolved. With 3 bases removed from V and 0 bases from J, the gap between germline ends came to 8 bases. This CDR3 has 14 residues. The germline V gene has CDR1 SGDLS and CDR2 YYNGEE. This CDR3 reads CASSAILSTDTQYF. The CDR3 DNA is TGTGCCAGCAGCGCGATCCTTAGCACAGATACGCAGTATTTT.

The chain combines TRBV2 with TRBJ1-5; D is uncertain. V was shortened by 6 bases and J by 0 bases, with 12 bases between the two germline ends. Germline lookup yields CDR1 SNHLY and CDR2 FYNNEI. The CDR3 is 15 residues long. The CDR3 region is CASSPSGNSNQPQHF. In DNA, the CDR3 is TGTGCCAGCAGCCCTTCTGGCAATAGCAATCAGCCCCAGCATTTT.

This clone was recorded only once. Other DNA sequences from this sample encode an identical CDR3 as well. The chain recombines TRBV20-1 with TRBJ1-6; D remains ambiguous. The V gene lost 0 bases and the J gene lost 6 bases, with 0 bases spanning the gap. Germline V lookup: CDR1 DFQATT, CDR2 SNEGSKA (reference sequence). This CDR3 spans 11 amino acids. CDR3: CSARDNSPLHF. CDR3 sequence (DNA): TGCAGTGCTAGAGATAATTCACCCCTCCACTTT.

The table lists this clone with a few counts. One junction end disagrees with the germline gene, perhaps due to a read error. The chain links TRBV7-9 to TRBJ2-3, with D perhaps matching TRBD1 (6 bases). The CDR3 is 13 amino acids. Germline values: CDR1 SEHNR, CDR2 FQNEAQ (reference sequence). This CDR3 is CASSLIGDTNPIF. In DNA form, the CDR3 reads TGTGCCAGCAGCTTAATTGGGGACACCAACCCGATTTTT.

On this clone: Other nucleotide sequences in the sample specify the same CDR3. V is TRBV29-1 and J is TRBJ2-2; 7 bases are a match to TRBD1. CDR3 length: 14 amino acids. Germline loops: CDR1 SQVTM, CDR2 ANQGSEA. The trim removed 6 bases at V and 2 bases at J, leaving 6 bases unmatched. The DNA of the CDR3 is TGCAGCGTCGTCGGACAGGCTAACACCGGGGAGCTGTTTTTT. Amino acids: CSVVGQANTGELFF.

This clone appeared a few times. The chain couples TRBV25-1 to TRBJ2-2, with D hard to call. V lost 4 bases and J 7 bases, leaving 16 bases between the germline ends. The CDR3 consists of 15 residues. Germline lookup yields CDR1 MGHDK and CDR2 SYGVNS. The CDR3 is CASSGRIAVGGELFF. CDR3 nucleotide sequence: TGTGCCAGCAGTGGGAGAATCGCTGTGGGCGGGGAGCTGTTTTTT.

This sequence joins TRBV5-1 and TRBJ2-2; D gene unclear. Germline V gene sequence: CDR1 SGHRS, CDR2 YFSETQ. CDR3 size: 14 residues. V was pared by 3 bases and J by 5 bases, with 11 bases between. The CDR3 is CASSWVTETGELFF. Written as DNA, the CDR3 is TGCGCCAGCAGCTGGGTAACAGAGACCGGGGAGCTGTTTTTT.

The chain is built from TRBV9 and TRBJ2-2; D is uncertain. The CDR3 runs to 14 residues. The germline gives CDR1 SGDLS, CDR2 YYNGEE. V was clipped by 0 bases and J by 4 bases, with 7 bases between them. DNA of the CDR3: TGTGCCAGCAGCGTAGAGAAGGGCACCGGGGAGCTGTTTTTT. This encodes CASSVEKGTGELFF.

This clone came up a few times. The gene calls are TRBV7-8 and TRBJ1-1, with D maybe TRBD1 (5 bases). Germline-derived CDR1 and CDR2 are SGHVS and FQNEAQ. The V end was cut by 5 bases, the J end by 10 bases, with 20 bases between. There are 14 residues in the CDR3. As DNA, the CDR3 is TGTGCCAGCAGCCCACCCCCAGGGTCGCAAAGAGCTTTCTTT. It encodes CASSPPPGSQRAFF.

The chain links TRBV2 to TRBJ2-5; 11 bases map to TRBD2. CDR1 is SNHLY and CDR2 is FYNNEI in the germline V gene. Unmatched junction bases numbered 8, after V lost 5 bases and J lost 0 bases. CDR3 length: 17 residues. The CDR3 DNA is TGTGCCAGCAGTCTCTCCGGACTAGCGGGCTACCAAGAGACCCAGTACTTC. This sequence encodes CASSLSGLAGYQETQYF.

The chain couples TRBV27 to TRBJ2-2; tentatively, D is TRBD2 (6 bases). With 7 bases removed from V and 2 bases from J, the gap between germline ends came to 14 bases. The CDR3 loop spans 15 amino acids. Per the germline V gene, CDR1 is MNHEY and CDR2 is SMNVEV (reference sequence). CDR3 DNA: TGTGCCAGCACCCCCTCGCGGGGTAACACCGGGGAGCTGTTTTTT. It specifies CASTPSRGNTGELFF.

This clone was observed a few times. The chain is built from TRBV7-2 and TRBJ1-4, with 7 bases identical to TRBD1. With 5 bases clipped from V and 2 bases from J, the junction kept 17 bases outside the gene matches. Germline lookup yields CDR1 SGHTA and CDR2 FQGNSA. The CDR3 runs 19 residues. The chain's CDR3 is CASSGRDPATGRTNEKLFF. The CDR3, as DNA: TGTGCCAGCAGCGGAAGGGACCCCGCGACAGGGAGGACTAATGAAAAACTGTTTTTT.

The chain links TRBV4-3 to TRBJ1-4; TRBD1 matches at 9 bases. The CDR3 sequence is 14 residues long. Looked up from germline, CDR1 is LGHNA and CDR2 is YSLEER. After removal of 1 base from V and 8 bases from J, the junction contained 2 bases not matched to a gene. The CDR3 spells CASSQGGTGEKLFF. The CDR3 coding sequence is TGCGCCAGCAGCCAAGGAGGGACAGGGGAAAAACTGTTTTTT.

This clone was seen more than once but under ten times. This chain uses TRBV6-5 with TRBJ2-5; 8 nucleotides agree with TRBD1. Per the germline V gene, CDR1 is MNHEY and CDR2 is SVGAGI. The V and J ends lost 5 bases and 4 bases, in that order; junction bases with no gene match: 6. This CDR3 is built from 14 residues. The CDR3 region is CASSRKDRAETQYF. The CDR3 region has the DNA TGTGCCAGCAGTCGGAAGGACAGGGCAGAGACCCAGTACTTC.

This clone occurred a few times. This CDR3 reads CASTLAGSTGELFF. The CDR3 nucleotides are TGTGCCAGCACCCTGGCGGGGAGTACCGGGGAGCTGTTTTTT. The chain has TRBV7-3 and TRBJ2-2, with D possibly TRBD2 on 6 matching bases. The CDR3 runs 14 residues. V gave up 7 bases and J gave up 5 bases, with 14 bases separating them. CDR1 and CDR2 (germline): SGHTA, FQGTGA. Full variable domain (outside the CDR3, taken from reference TRBV7-3 and TRBJ2-2): GAGVSQTPSNKVTEKGKYVELRCDPISGHTALYWYRQSLGQGPEFLIYFQGTGAADDSGLPNDRFFAVRPEGSVSTLKIQRTERGDSAVYLCASTLAGSTGELFFGEGSRLTVL.

This clone was observed a few times. This rearrangement joins TRBV7-2 to TRBJ2-1; no reliable D call. The germline V gene encodes CDR1 SGHTA and CDR2 FQGNSA. V was trimmed by 1 base and J by 9 bases, leaving 13 bases between them. The CDR3 runs 14 residues. For the CDR3, the DNA is TGTGCCAGCAGCTTAGGAGGTCGGGTCCCTGAGCAGTTCTTC. Protein sequence: CASSLGGRVPEQFF.

To note about this clone: The sample contains more than one DNA sequence encoding this CDR3. The V call is TRBV5-6, the J call TRBJ1-1; D gene unclear. This CDR3 is built from 13 residues. Germline V gene lookup returns CDR1 SGHDT and CDR2 YYEEEE. Between the trimmed V and J ends, which lost 1 base and 1 base, there was a span of 5 bases. The CDR3 DNA reads as TGTGCCAGCAGCTTGCGCCCGAACACTGAAGCTTTCTTT. Translation: CASSLRPNTEAFF.